This TCR beta chain was found in a study of T cell changes during pregnancy in multiple sclerosis. This clone was seen a single time. V lost 6 bases, J lost 10 bases, and 7 bases stayed unmatched. Germline CDR1 reads WNHNN; CDR2 reads SYGVQD (reference sequence). The CDR3 extends over 13 amino acids. Sequencing was performed with immunoSEQ multiplex PCR; in TCRdb, only in-frame clones are kept and a portion is missing. The sample consists of roughly 80,000 clones, about 91% of them appearing once. This specimen consisted of peripheral blood, obtained before pregnancy. The TCR comes from a female donor with multiple sclerosis, enrolled in a pregnancy study. The V gene is TRBV10-1, the J gene TRBJ2-1, with TRBD1 matching over 9 bases. Written as DNA, the CDR3 is TGCGCCAGCAGCCGGGACAGGGTTGGGGAGCAGTTCTTC. It specifies CASSRDRVGEQFF.